These T cell receptor beta chains were read from a single sample in a study of response to subunit inactivated influenza vaccine. TCRdb passed the RT-PCR reads through MiXCR, listing each CDR3 protein once. The sample lists about 540,000 distinct CDR3 sequences, approximately 24% occurring once. In addition, the sample was reused for a study of T cells expressing NK-cell markers.

The source was CD4+ T cells sorted from PBMCs, collected 11 to 12 days after vaccination. The receptors come from a man aged 50 to 60 who received an inactivated influenza vaccine. The CDR3 runs from the conserved cysteine through the conserved F or W. D genes are given only for firm matches. Rows give clone size only sometimes, using once, few, many, or a class for an expanded clone.

.,TRBJ1-5,TRBV20-1,TRBD1,CSAVQGSNQPQHF,TGCAGTGCGGTACAGGGGAGCAATCAGCCCCAGCATTTT
few,TRBJ1-5,TRBV12-3/TRBV12-4,.,CASSSMGGSNQPQHF,TGTGCCAGCAGTTCGATGGGGGGGAGCAATCAGCCCCAGCATTTT
few,TRBJ2-7,TRBV7-9,TRBD2,CASRSGGASYEQYF,TGTGCCAGCAGGAGCGGGGGGGCCTCCTACGAGCAGTACTTC
few,TRBJ2-7,TRBV4-3,.,CASSQDQHYEQYF,TGCGCCAGCAGCCAAGATCAGCACTACGAGCAGTACTTC
few,TRBJ1-1,TRBV20-1,.,CSARTPGPGNTEAFF,TGCAGTGCTAGAACCCCAGGCCCCGGGAACACTGAAGCTTTCTTT
.,TRBJ1-6,TRBV15,TRBD1,CATSRNGQGGSPLQF,TGTGCCACCAGCAGAAATGGACAGGGTGGTTCACCCCTCCAATTT
.,TRBJ2-7,TRBV6-1,.,CASSTPAWNSYEQYF,TGTGCCAGCAGCACCCCCGCCTGGAACTCCTACGAGCAGTACTTC
.,TRBJ2-3,TRBV5-1,.,CASSPDPADTQYF,TGCGCCAGCAGCCCGGATCCGGCAGATACGCAGTATTTT
.,TRBJ2-3,TRBV4-3,TRBD2,CASSQGGLAGGTDTQYF,TGCGCCAGCAGCCAAGGGGGACTAGCGGGGGGCACAGATACGCAGTATTTT
many,TRBJ1-6,TRBV5-1,TRBD1,CASSLGTGGSYNSPLHF,TGCGCCAGCAGCTTGGGAACAGGGGGCTCCTATAATTCACCCCTCCACTTT
few,TRBJ1-3,TRBV28,.,CASSLKVSGNTIYF,TGTGCCAGCAGTTTAAAGGTCTCTGGAAACACCATATATTTT
few,TRBJ1-1,TRBV20-1,.,CSVWGNTEAFF,TGCAGTGTTTGGGGTAACACTGAAGCTTTCTTT
.,TRBJ2-7,TRBV14,TRBD1,CASSQTGTDEDEQYF,TGTGCCAGCAGCCAGACCGGGACAGATGAGGACGAGCAGTACTTC
.,TRBJ2-5,TRBV6-5,.,CASSYDSSQETQYF,TGTGCCAGCAGTTACGACAGCAGCCAAGAGACCCAGTACTTC
few,TRBJ2-1,TRBV7-2,.,CASSLGWQGGNEQFF,TGTGCCAGCAGCTTAGGTTGGCAGGGAGGCAATGAGCAGTTCTTC
.,TRBJ1-1,TRBV20-1,.,CSANSPVNTEAFF,TGCAGTGCAAACTCGCCAGTAAACACTGAAGCTTTCTTT
.,TRBJ2-5,TRBV29-1,TRBD2,CSDTGGAVGETQYF,TGCAGCGACACCGGGGGGGCCGTTGGCGAGACCCAGTACTTC
few,TRBJ2-1,TRBV5-1,.,CASSSTINNEQFF,TGCGCCAGCAGTTCTACCATTAACAATGAGCAGTTCTTC
many,TRBJ2-1,TRBV5-6,.,CASSLAGGTEQFF,TGTGCCAGCAGCTTGGCCGGGGGTACTGAGCAGTTCTTC
many,TRBJ1-1,TRBV9,.,CASSVATRTVNTEAFF,TGTGCCAGCAGCGTAGCTACGAGGACAGTGAACACTGAAGCTTTCTTT
few,TRBJ2-2,TRBV10-3,.,CAIGLDRRESVNTGELFF,TGTGCCATCGGGCTGGACAGGAGGGAGTCTGTGAACACCGGGGAGCTGTTTTTT
.,TRBJ1-2,TRBV12-3/TRBV12-4,TRBD1,CASTLQGAGYGYTF,TGTGCCAGCACCCTCCAGGGGGCGGGGTATGGCTACACCTTC
.,TRBJ1-4,TRBV5-6,.,CASSLARAGEKLFF,TGTGCCAGCAGCTTGGCACGGGCGGGAGAAAAACTGTTTTTT
few,TRBJ2-6,TRBV9,TRBD2,CASSVALGLAGLSGANVLTF,TGTGCCAGCAGCGTAGCCCTGGGACTAGCGGGTCTCTCTGGGGCCAACGTCCTGACTTTC
few,TRBJ1-1,TRBV4-2,.,CASSGEGLSTEAFF,TGTGCCAGCAGCGGAGAAGGGTTGAGCACTGAAGCTTTCTTT
.,TRBJ2-5,TRBV20-1,.,CSASTVNQETQYF,TGCAGTGCATCGACGGTCAACCAAGAGACCCAGTACTTC
.,TRBJ2-7,TRBV4-1,.,CASSQEGTYEQYF,TGCGCCAGCAGCCAAGAGGGTACCTACGAGCAGTACTTC
.,TRBJ1-1,TRBV28,TRBD1,CASSQQGPRTEAFF,TGTGCCAGCAGTCAACAGGGGCCCCGCACTGAAGCTTTCTTT
.,TRBJ1-2,TRBV7-9,TRBD1,CASSHRDRDYGYTF,TGTGCCAGCAGCCATCGGGACAGGGACTATGGCTACACCTTC
.,TRBJ2-6,TRBV27,.,CASSSLVGGANVLTF,TGTGCCAGCAGTTCCCTGGTAGGGGGGGCCAACGTCCTGACTTTC
.,TRBJ2-3,TRBV4-3,TRBD2,CTSSQGVGGSTDTQYF,TGCACCAGCAGCCAAGGTGTGGGGGGGAGCACAGATACGCAGTATTTT
many,TRBJ2-2,TRBV10-3,TRBD2,CAISAPVGLADTGELFF,TGTGCCATCAGTGCCCCGGTGGGACTAGCGGACACCGGGGAGCTGTTTTTT
.,TRBJ1-2,TRBV12-3/TRBV12-4,.,CASSFPLNYGYTF,TGTGCCAGCAGTTTTCCCCTTAACTATGGCTACACCTTC
.,TRBJ2-1,TRBV7-9,.,CASSHSRRSSYNEQFF,TGTGCCAGCAGCCATTCAAGGAGGAGCTCCTACAATGAGCAGTTCTTC
few,TRBJ2-5,TRBV20-1,.,CSARDRQGQTQYF,TGCAGTGCTAGAGATCGGCAGGGACAGACCCAGTACTTC
many,TRBJ2-3,TRBV7-3,.,CASSLSPGRGWKDTQYF,TGTGCCAGCAGCTTATCGCCGGGTCGCGGGTGGAAAGATACGCAGTATTTT
.,TRBJ2-3,TRBV6-1,.,CASRGLQRTDTQYF,TGTGCCAGCAGGGGTCTCCAGCGCACAGATACGCAGTATTTT
few,TRBJ2-5,TRBV9,TRBD1,CASSVGRDSQTQYF,TGTGCCAGCAGCGTTGGCCGGGACAGCCAGACCCAGTACTTC
.,TRBJ2-1,TRBV12-3/TRBV12-4,.,CASRGLAENEQFF,TGTGCCAGTCGGGGGCTAGCGGAAAATGAGCAGTTCTTC
.,TRBJ1-2,TRBV5-8,.,CASSGGQSYGYTF,TGTGCCAGCAGCGGGGGGCAGTCCTATGGCTACACCTTC
.,TRBJ1-2,TRBV24-1,.,CATSDWGGYTF,TGTGCCACCAGTGATTGGGGAGGCTACACCTTC
.,TRBJ2-2,TRBV4-3,.,CASSQGGTVNTGELFF,TGCGCCAGCAGCCAGGGCGGGACAGTAAACACCGGGGAGCTGTTTTTT